The entry below describes one T cell receptor beta chain. Its antigen is as yet unknown. This sample was taken from a study of Graves' ophthalmopathy and Graves' hyperthyroidism. TCR beta CDR3 regions were amplified from RNA transcripts. Second-round multiplex PCR came after a first-round RT-PCR that employed HTBI primers. A single record per CDR3 protein comes from TCRdb applying MiXCR to the multiplex PCR reads. The sample gives 40,000 to 45,000 distinct CDR3 sequences, approximately 52% of which show up once; about 17% is in the top ten. The CDR3 extends over 15 amino acids. From germline, CDR1 is MNHNS and CDR2 SASEGT. The V and J ends lost 6 bases and 10 bases respectively, with 19 bases between them. Study-wide results and limits: Ophthalmopathy versus stable hyperthyroidism: 13-signature model gave about 87% sensitivity, 70% to 83% specificity.

The authors used Ficoll-Paque density gradient centrifugation to separate PBMCs. The input was around 10 ml of fresh peripheral blood. This TCR was sampled from an adult man with Graves' ophthalmopathy. Sequencing was carried out using peripheral blood. The chain has TRBV6-1 and TRBJ1-6; D is possibly TRBD1 (6 bases). Written as DNA, the CDR3 is TGTGCCAGCAGCTTCGACAGGCCGGGATCATCACCCCTCCACTTT. This translates into CASSFDRPGSSPLHF.